The TCR beta chain under discussion was sequenced for a study of T cells after yellow fever vaccination. J was trimmed by 7 bases and V by 7 bases; bases with no gene match: 7. CDR1 is MNHNS and CDR2 is SASEGT in the germline V gene. CDR3 length equals 14 residues. The table lists this clonotype with many counts. TCRdb itself ran the 5' RACE reads through MiXCR, one entry per CDR3 protein. The sample has roughly 32,000 distinct CDR3 sequences; approximately 7% are singletons. The sequence was obtained from a man aged 18 to 30 who received the YFV17D yellow fever vaccine. Sequencing was performed on PBMCs, either bulk or a sorted T-cell subset (CD4+, CD8+, memory, or dextramer-sorted; not recorded which), taken on the day of the first yellow fever vaccination. V usage is TRBV6-1 and J usage is TRBJ2-2, with TRBD2 matching over 9 bases. The CDR3 bases are TGTGCCAGCACGGGACTAGCCGTGGGCGGGGAGCTGTTTTTT. Protein sequence: CASTGLAVGGELFF.